Listed here are 17 T cell receptor beta chains from one sample, sequenced in a study of cytomegalovirus exposure and HLA in healthy donors. The PCR had 60 Vbeta and 13 Jbeta primers. Sequencing used immunoSEQ multiplex PCR; TCRdb keeps in-frame clones, though not all of them. Counted here are some 210,000 clones, roughly 80% occurring once; the ten biggest clones make up around 2.2%. Sequencing used PBMCs. The source is a woman aged 30 to 39 in good health and CMV-seropositive.

The V call is TRBV7-6, the J call TRBJ1-1; D uncertain. The CDR3 has 13 residues. Germline V gives CDR1 SGHVS, CDR2 FNYEAQ. V was trimmed by 5 bases and J by 6 bases, leaving 13 bases between them. DNA for the CDR3: TGTGCCAGCAGCCCCTTCCTGGGCGCTGAAGCTTTCTTT. This translates into CASSPFLGAEAFF.

The chain carries TRBV15 and TRBJ1-1; D remains ambiguous. Germline lookup yields CDR1 LNHNV and CDR2 YYDKDF (reference sequence). Trimming shortened V by 0 bases and J by 0 bases, and 5 bases separated the two germline ends. The CDR3 extends over 14 amino acids. CDR3 nucleotide sequence: TGTGCCACCAGCAGAGAAATCATGAACACTGAAGCTTTCTTT. Translating it yields CATSREIMNTEAFF.

The chain uses TRBV29-1 and TRBJ1-3; D call uncertain. The CDR3 sequence is 13 residues long. Germline assignment: CDR1 SQVTM and CDR2 ANQGSEA. The ends were cut back, 5 bases at V and 2 bases at J, with 10 bases in the middle. In nucleotides, the CDR3 is TGCAGCGTTCGCCCTGGGCCTGGAAACACCATATATTTT. It translates to CSVRPGPGNTIYF. The full variable domain, its missing parts supplied by reference TRBV29-1 and TRBJ1-3, is SAVISQKPSRDICQRGTSLTIQCQVDSQVTMMFWYRQQPGQSLTLIATANQGSEATYESGFVIDKFPISRPNLTFSTLTVSNMSPEDSSIYLCSVRPGPGNTIYFGEGSWLTVV.

The rearrangement links TRBV29-1 to TRBJ2-2; D is perhaps TRBD2 (6 bases). The CDR3 runs 13 residues. Germline V gives CDR1 SQVTM, CDR2 ANQGSEA. Trimming cost V 2 bases and J 5 bases, with 9 bases left between them. CDR3 amino acids: CSVESGGTGELFF. CDR3 nucleotide sequence: TGCAGCGTTGAAAGTGGAGGGACCGGGGAGCTGTTTTTT.

The chain carries TRBV5-5 and TRBJ2-1; no firm D call. The CDR3 runs to 15 residues. From germline, CDR1 is SGHKS and CDR2 YYEKEE (reference sequence). V lost 2 bases, J lost 7 bases, and 16 bases lay in between. DNA of the CDR3: TGTGCCAGCAGCTTTTTACAGTCCGCATTGAATGAGCAGTTCTTC. It encodes CASSFLQSALNEQFF.

The genes are TRBV4-2 and TRBJ1-2; 8 bases match TRBD1. CDR3 length: 16 residues. Germline trimming cut 4 bases from V and 5 bases from J; bases unmatched to any gene: 12. Germline loops: CDR1 LGHNA, CDR2 YNFKEQ. CDR3 loop: CASSPPPGQDPYGYTF. The CDR3 nucleotides are TGTGCCAGCAGCCCGCCTCCGGGACAGGATCCGTATGGCTACACCTTC.

This clone has just one count. The rearrangement links TRBV7-8 to TRBJ2-1, with 10 bases matching TRBD2. Germline V gives CDR1 SGHVS, CDR2 FQNEAQ. There are 17 residues in the CDR3. With V trimmed by 5 bases and J by 6 bases, 13 bases remained unmatched. The CDR3 sequence is CASSIPLAGVISNEQFF. In nucleotides, the CDR3 is TGTGCCAGCAGCATTCCGCTAGCGGGAGTTATCAGCAATGAGCAGTTCTTC.

Only one count was recorded for this clone. The CDR3 sequence: CASSSDILNTEAFF. The DNA for the CDR3 is TGTGCCAGCAGCTCTGACATCCTCAACACTGAAGCTTTCTTT. This chain uses TRBV27 with TRBJ1-1; D call uncertain. Per germline, CDR1 MNHEY and CDR2 SMNVEV (reference sequence). The CDR3 extends over 14 amino acids. Trimming took 6 bases from V and 2 from J, leaving 13 bases between them.

The chain is built from TRBV5-4 and TRBJ2-1; 12 bases are a match to TRBD2. CDR3 length: 15 residues. V dropped 1 base and J dropped 7; count of bases not matched to a gene: 3. From germline, CDR1 is SGHNT and CDR2 YYREEE (reference sequence). The CDR3 region is CASSLLAGGWNEQFF. The CDR3 DNA is TGTGCCAGCAGCTTGCTAGCGGGAGGGTGGAATGAGCAGTTCTTC.

This clone was seen just once. The same CDR3 arises from other DNA sequences in this sample as well. CDR3 loop: CASRLGRETEAFF. CDR3 sequence (DNA): TGTGCCAGCAGACTCGGACGGGAGACTGAAGCTTTCTTT. The chain is built from TRBV2 and TRBJ1-1; no definite D call. The CDR3 runs 13 residues. The germline CDR1 and CDR2 sequences are SNHLY and FYNNEI. V was shortened by 6 bases and J by 5 bases, with 13 bases between the two germline ends.

The chain combines TRBV28 with TRBJ2-3; 8 bases match TRBD2. Germline-derived CDR1 and CDR2 are MDHEN and SYDVKM. This CDR3 region has 14 residues. Unmatched junction bases numbered 8, after V lost 7 bases and J lost 5 bases. The CDR3 spells CASIQREMRDTQYF. The CDR3 DNA is TGTGCCAGCATCCAGCGGGAGATGAGAGATACGCAGTATTTT.

The chain carries TRBV2 and TRBJ1-1, with 8 bases lining up with TRBD1. The CDR3 consists of 13 residues. Losses at the gene ends were 7 bases for V and 1 base for J; bases not matched to a gene: 2. Germline assignment: CDR1 SNHLY and CDR2 FYNNEI. CDR3: CASTGQGNTEAFF. The CDR3 DNA reads as TGTGCCAGCACCGGACAGGGGAACACTGAAGCTTTCTTT.

This clone was recorded only once. This chain uses TRBV5-4 with TRBJ1-2, with unresolved D. Germline V gene data show CDR1 as SGHNT and CDR2 as YYREEE (reference sequence). The V gene lost 0 bases and the J gene lost 2 bases, with 11 bases spanning the gap. The CDR3 covers 15 residues. The CDR3 loop is CASSLGGQRNYGYTF. In DNA form, the CDR3 reads TGTGCCAGCAGCTTGGGAGGGCAGAGAAACTATGGCTACACCTTC.

This clone showed up just a few times. The genes are TRBV11-2 and TRBJ2-7, with 9 bases fitting TRBD1. Trimming removed 5 bases from V and 4 bases from J; junction bases left unmatched: 18. The germline V gene has CDR1 SGHAT and CDR2 FQNNGV. This CDR3 has 18 residues. The CDR3 nucleotides read TGTGCCAGCAGCGATCTTCCCGCCAGCGACAGGGGGGGATACGAGCAGTACTTC. This codes for CASSDLPASDRGGYEQYF.

V and J are TRBV20-1 and TRBJ2-5, with D hard to call. This CDR3 has 10 residues. Germline V CDR1 and CDR2: DFQATT, SNEGSKA (reference sequence). Trimming shortened V by 5 bases and J by 9 bases, and 10 bases separated the two germline ends. The CDR3 region is CSAYSVAQYF. The CDR3 nucleotides are TGCAGTGCTTACTCGGTGGCCCAGTACTTC.

The rearrangement uses TRBV9 and TRBJ2-7; 10 nucleotides agree with TRBD2. With V trimmed by 3 bases and J by 5 bases, 8 bases remained unmatched. Germline CDR1 is SGDLS and CDR2 is YYNGEE. The CDR3 is made up of 15 amino acids. The CDR3 sequence is CASSASGRGAHEQYF. The CDR3 nucleotides read TGTGCCAGCAGCGCTAGCGGGAGAGGGGCCCACGAGCAGTACTTC.

The chain combines TRBV5-6 with TRBJ2-2, with D possibly matching TRBD2 (7 bases). Germline CDR1 reads SGHDT; CDR2 reads YYEEEE. This CDR3 comprises 19 residues. Trimming pared 1 base from V and 1 base from J, leaving 20 bases between. CDR3 protein: CASSLRGGALGGNTGELFF. Here the CDR3 DNA reads TGTGCCAGCAGCTTGAGAGGGGGGGCCCTCGGTGGGAACACCGGGGAGCTGTTTTTT.